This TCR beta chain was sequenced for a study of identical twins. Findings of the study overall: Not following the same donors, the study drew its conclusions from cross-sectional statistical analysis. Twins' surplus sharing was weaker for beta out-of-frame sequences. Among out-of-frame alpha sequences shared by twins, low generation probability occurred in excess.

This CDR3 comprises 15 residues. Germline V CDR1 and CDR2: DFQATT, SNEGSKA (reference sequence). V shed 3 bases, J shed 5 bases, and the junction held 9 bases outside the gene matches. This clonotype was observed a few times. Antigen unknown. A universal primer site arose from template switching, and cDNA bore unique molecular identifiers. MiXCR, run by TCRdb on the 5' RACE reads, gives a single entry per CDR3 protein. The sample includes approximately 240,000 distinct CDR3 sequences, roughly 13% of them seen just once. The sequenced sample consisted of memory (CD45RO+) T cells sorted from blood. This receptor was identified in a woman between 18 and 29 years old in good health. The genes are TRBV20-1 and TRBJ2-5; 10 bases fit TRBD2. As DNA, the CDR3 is TGCAGTGCTAGTGGGCCTAGCGGGGGCCCGGAGACCCAGTACTTC. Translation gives CSASGPSGGPETQYF.